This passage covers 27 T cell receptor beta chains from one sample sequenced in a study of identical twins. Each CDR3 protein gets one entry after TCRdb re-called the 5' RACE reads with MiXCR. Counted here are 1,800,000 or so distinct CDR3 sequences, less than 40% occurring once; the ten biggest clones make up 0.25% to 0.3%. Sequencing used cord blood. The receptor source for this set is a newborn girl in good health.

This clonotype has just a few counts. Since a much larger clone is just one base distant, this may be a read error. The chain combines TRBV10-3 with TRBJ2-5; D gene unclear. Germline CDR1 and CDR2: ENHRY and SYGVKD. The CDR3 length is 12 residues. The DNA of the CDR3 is TGTGCCATCAGTGAGACACAAGGGACCCAGTACTTC. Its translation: CAISETQGTQYF.

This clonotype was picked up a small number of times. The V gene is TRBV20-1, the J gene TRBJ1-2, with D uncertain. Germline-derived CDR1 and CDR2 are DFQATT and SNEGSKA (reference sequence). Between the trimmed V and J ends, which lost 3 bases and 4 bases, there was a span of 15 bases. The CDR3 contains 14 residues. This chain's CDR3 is CSARRQPEAYGYTF. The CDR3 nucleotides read TGCAGTGCTAGGCGGCAGCCGGAGGCCTATGGCTACACCTTC.

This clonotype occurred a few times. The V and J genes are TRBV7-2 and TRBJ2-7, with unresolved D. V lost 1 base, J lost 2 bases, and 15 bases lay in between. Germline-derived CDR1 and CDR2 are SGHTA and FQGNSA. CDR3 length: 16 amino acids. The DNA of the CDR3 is TGTGCCAGCAGCTTAGATGGTACCGTCTGGACCTACGAGCAGTACTTC. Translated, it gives CASSLDGTVWTYEQYF.

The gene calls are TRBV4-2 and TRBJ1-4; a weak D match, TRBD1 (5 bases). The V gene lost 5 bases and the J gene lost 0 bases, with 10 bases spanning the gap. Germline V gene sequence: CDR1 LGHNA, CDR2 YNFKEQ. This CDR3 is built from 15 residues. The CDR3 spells CASSTAGSTNEKLFF. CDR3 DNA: TGTGCCAGCAGCACAGCAGGGTCAACTAATGAAAAACTGTTTTTT.

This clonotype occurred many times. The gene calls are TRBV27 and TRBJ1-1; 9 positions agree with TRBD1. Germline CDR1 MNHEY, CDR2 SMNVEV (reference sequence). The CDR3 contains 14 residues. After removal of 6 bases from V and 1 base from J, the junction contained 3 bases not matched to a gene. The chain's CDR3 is CASSPTGGNTEAFF. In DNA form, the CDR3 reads TGTGCCAGCAGCCCGACAGGGGGGAACACTGAAGCTTTCTTT.

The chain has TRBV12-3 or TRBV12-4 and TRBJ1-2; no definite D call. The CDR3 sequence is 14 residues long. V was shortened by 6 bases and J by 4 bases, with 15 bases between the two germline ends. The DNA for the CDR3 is TGTGCCAGCAGGAAGTCACCGGCCAGCTATGGCTACACCTTC. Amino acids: CASRKSPASYGYTF.

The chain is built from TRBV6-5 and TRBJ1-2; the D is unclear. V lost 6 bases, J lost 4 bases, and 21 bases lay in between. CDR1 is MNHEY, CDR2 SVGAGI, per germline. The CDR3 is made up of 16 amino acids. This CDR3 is CASRLPDRILSYGYTF. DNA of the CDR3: TGTGCCAGCAGGCTACCCGACCGGATCCTTTCCTATGGCTACACCTTC.

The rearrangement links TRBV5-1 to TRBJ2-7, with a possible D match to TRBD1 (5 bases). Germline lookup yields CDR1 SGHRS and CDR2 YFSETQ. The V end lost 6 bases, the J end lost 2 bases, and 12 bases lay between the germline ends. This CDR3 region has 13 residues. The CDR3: CASTQGPTYEQYF. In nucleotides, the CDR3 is TGCGCCAGCACGCAGGGCCCCACCTACGAGCAGTACTTC.

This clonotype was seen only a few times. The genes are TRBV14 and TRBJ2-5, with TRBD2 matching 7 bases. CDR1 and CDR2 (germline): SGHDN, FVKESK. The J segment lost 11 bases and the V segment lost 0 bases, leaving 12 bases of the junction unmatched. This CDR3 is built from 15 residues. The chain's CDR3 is CASSQDLRWGGEQYF. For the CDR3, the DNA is TGTGCCAGCAGCCAAGATCTTCGGTGGGGGGGTGAGCAGTACTTC.

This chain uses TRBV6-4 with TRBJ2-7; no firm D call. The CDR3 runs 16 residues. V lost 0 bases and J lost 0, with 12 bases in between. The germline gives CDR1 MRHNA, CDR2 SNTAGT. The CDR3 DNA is TGTGCCAGCAGTGACTCGATAAGCGATTACTCCTACGAGCAGTACTTC. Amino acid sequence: CASSDSISDYSYEQYF.

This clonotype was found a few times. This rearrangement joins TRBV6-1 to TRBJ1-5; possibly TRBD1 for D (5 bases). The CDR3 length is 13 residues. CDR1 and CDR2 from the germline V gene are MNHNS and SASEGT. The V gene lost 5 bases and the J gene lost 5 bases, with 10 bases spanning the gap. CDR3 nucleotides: TGTGCCAGCAGTTCGGGGCGCCATCAGCCCCAGCATTTT. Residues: CASSSGRHQPQHF.

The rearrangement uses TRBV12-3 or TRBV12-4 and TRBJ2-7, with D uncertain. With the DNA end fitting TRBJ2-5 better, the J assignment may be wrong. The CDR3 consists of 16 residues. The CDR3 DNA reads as TGTGCCAGCAGTTTATCCCGACCTCCACCGCGGGAGACCCAGTACTTC. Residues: CASSLSRPPPRETQYF.

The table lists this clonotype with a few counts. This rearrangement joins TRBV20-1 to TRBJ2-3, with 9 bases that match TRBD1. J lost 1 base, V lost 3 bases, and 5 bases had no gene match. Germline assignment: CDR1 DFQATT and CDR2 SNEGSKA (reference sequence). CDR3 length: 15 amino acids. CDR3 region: CSASNRDRGTDTQYF. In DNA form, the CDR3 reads TGCAGTGCTAGTAACCGGGACAGGGGCACAGATACGCAGTATTTT.

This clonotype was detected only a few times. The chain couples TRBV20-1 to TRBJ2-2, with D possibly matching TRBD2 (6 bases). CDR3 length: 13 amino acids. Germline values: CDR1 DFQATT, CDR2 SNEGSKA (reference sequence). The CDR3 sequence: CSRRESNTGELFF. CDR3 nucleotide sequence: TGCAGCAGGCGGGAATCGAACACCGGGGAGCTGTTTTTT.

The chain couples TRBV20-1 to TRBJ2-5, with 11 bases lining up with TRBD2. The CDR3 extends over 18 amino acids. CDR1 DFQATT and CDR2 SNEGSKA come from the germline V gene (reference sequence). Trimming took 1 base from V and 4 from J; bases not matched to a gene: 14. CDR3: CSARAIAGTSGRRETQYF. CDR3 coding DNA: TGCAGTGCTAGAGCTATCGCTGGAACTAGCGGGAGACGAGAGACCCAGTACTTC.

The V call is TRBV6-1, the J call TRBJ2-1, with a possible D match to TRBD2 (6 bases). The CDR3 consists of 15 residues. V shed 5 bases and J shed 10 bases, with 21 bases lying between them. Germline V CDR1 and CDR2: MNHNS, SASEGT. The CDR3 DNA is TGTGCCAGCAGTCGGGGAGGTCTGACCTCCTACGAGCAGTTCTTC. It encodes CASSRGGLTSYEQFF.

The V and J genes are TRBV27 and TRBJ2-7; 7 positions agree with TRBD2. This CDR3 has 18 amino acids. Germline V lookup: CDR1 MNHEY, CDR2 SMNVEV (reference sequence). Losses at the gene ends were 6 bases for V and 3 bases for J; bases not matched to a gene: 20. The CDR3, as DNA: TGTGCCAGCAGCACCCCAACTAGCGCGTATACTGGGGACTACGAGCAGTACTTC. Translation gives CASSTPTSAYTGDYEQYF.

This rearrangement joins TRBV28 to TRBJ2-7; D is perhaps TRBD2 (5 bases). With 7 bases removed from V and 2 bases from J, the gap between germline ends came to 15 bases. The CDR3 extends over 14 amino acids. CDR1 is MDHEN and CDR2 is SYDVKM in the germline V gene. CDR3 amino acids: CASNSAGVTYEQYF. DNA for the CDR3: TGTGCCAGCAACTCCGCCGGGGTCACCTACGAGCAGTACTTC.

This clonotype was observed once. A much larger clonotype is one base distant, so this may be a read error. The CDR3 here is CSVRASFYEQYF. DNA of the CDR3: TGCAGTGTTAGAGCCAGTTTTTACGAGCAGTACTTC. The chain is built from TRBV20-1 and TRBJ2-7; no clear D gene. This CDR3 region has 12 residues. CDR1 is DFQATT and CDR2 is SNEGSKA in the germline V gene (reference sequence).

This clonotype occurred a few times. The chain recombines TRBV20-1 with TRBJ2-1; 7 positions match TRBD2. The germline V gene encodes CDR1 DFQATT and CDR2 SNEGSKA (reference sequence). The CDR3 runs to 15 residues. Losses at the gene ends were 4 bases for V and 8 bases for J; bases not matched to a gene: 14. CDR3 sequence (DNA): TGCAGTGCTACCCGTCTAGCGGCCCCCGGGTATGAGCAGTTCTTC. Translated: CSATRLAAPGYEQFF.

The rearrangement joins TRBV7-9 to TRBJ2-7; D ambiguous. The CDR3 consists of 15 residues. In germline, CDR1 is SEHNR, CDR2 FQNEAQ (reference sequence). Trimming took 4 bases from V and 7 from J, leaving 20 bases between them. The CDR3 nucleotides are TGTGCCAGCAGCTCTATGCCCAGACAAGCTGAGGAGCAGTACTTC. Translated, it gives CASSSMPRQAEEQYF.

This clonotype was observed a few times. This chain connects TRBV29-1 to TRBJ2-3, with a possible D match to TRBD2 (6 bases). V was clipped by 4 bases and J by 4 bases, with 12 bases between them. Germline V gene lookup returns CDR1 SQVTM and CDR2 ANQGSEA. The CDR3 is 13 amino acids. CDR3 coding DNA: TGCAGCGTTGGATTTGCGGGGCCAGATACGCAGTATTTT. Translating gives CSVGFAGPDTQYF.

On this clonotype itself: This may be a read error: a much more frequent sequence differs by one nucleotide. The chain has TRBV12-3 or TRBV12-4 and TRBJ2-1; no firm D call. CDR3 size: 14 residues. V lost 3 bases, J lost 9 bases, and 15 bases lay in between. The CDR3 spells CASSLGGGHIEQFF. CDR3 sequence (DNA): TGTGCCAGCAGTTTGGGCGGTGGGCACATTGAGCAGTTCTTC.

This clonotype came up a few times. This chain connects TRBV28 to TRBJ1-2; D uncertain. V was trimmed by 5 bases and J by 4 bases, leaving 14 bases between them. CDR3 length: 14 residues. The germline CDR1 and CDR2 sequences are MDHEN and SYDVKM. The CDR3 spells CASSPGRETYGYTF. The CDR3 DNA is TGTGCCAGCAGTCCGGGTCGGGAAACCTATGGCTACACCTTC.

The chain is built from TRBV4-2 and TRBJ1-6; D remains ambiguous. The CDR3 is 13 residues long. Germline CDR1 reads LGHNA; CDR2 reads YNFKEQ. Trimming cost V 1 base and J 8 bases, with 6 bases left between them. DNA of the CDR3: TGTGCCAGCAGCCAAGGGAGAGATTCACCCCTCCACTTT. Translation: CASSQGRDSPLHF.

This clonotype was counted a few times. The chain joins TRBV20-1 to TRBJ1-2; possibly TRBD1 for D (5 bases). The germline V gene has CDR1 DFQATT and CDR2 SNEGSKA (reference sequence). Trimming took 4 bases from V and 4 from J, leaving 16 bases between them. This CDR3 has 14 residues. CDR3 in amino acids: CSATPGRPGYGYTF. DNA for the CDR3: TGCAGTGCTACTCCAGGGAGGCCGGGCTATGGCTACACCTTC.

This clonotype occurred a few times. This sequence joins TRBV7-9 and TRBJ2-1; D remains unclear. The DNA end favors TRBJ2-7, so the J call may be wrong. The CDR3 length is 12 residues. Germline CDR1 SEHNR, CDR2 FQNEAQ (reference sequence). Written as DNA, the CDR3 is TGTGCCCATCCGACCTCCTACAATGAGCAGTACTTC. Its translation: CAHPTSYNEQYF.